The source of this TCR beta chain is a study of CD8 T cells in ankylosing spondylitis. Notes on the study in general: Within peripheral blood, clones linked to disease were CD8+ and relatively rare. Within ankylosing spondylitis blood, a TCR beta motif made up of under 10 highly homologous variants appeared to be characteristic.

The CDR3 length is 15 residues. Between the trimmed V and J ends, which lost 0 bases and 0 bases, there was a span of 8 bases. CDR1 is SGHDT and CDR2 is YYEEEE in the germline V gene. Generation of TCR beta libraries employed quantitative 5'-RACE incorporating molecular barcodes. Each CDR3 protein gets one entry after TCRdb re-called the 5' RACE reads with MiXCR. The data show 200,000 to 250,000 distinct CDR3 sequences, 8.2% seen once. This clonotype was detected many times. Antigen: not known. This chain connects TRBV5-6 to TRBJ2-3, with no clear D. Sequencing was carried out using blood, either unsorted or a sorted T cell fraction (not recorded which). The source is a female donor with ankylosing spondylitis or in good health (not recorded which). The CDR3 reads CASSLDYSSTDTQYF. CDR3 nucleotide sequence: TGTGCCAGCAGCTTGGATTATTCTAGCACAGATACGCAGTATTTT.